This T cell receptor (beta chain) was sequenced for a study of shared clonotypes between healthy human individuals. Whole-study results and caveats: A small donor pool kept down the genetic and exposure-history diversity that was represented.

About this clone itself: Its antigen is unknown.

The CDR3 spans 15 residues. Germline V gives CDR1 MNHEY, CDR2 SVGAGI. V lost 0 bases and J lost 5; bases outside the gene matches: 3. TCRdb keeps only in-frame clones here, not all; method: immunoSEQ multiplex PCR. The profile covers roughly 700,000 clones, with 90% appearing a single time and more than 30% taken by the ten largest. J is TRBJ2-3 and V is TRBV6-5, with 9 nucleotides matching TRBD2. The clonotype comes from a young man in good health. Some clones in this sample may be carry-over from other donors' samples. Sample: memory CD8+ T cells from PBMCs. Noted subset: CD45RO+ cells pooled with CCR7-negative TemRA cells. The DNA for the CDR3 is TGTGCCAGCAGTTACTCTCGGCGGGGGGGAGATACGCAGTATTTT. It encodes CASSYSRRGGDTQYF.